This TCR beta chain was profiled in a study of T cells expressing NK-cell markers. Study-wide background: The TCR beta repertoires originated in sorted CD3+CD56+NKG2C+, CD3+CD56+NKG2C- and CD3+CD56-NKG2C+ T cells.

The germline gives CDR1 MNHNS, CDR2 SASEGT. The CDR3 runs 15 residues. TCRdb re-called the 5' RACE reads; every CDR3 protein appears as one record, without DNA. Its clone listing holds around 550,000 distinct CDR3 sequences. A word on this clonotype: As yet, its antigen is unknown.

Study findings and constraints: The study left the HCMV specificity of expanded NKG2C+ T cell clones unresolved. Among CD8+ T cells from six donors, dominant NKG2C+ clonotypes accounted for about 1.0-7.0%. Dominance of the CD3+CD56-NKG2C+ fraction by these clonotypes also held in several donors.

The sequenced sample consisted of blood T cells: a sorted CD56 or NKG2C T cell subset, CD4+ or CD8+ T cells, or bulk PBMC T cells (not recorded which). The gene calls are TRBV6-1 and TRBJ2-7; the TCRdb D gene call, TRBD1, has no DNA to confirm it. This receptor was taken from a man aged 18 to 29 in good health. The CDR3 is CASRTGQGASNEQYF.